This T cell receptor beta chain is from a study of T cell responses to AZD1222 COVID-19 vaccine. For the study at large: Second-dose intervals near 4 or 12 weeks were combined.

Findings and caveats of the study: Repertoire sampling happened only post peak T cell response.

This CDR3 comprises 16 residues. Deletions cut 6 bases from V and 0 bases from J, with 15 bases between. CDR1 and CDR2 from the germline V gene are MNHNS and SASEGT. Measured with immunoSEQ multiplex PCR; TCRdb has only the in-frame clones, and not every one. The sample records about 120,000 clones, roughly 90% being singletons. Worth noting for this clone: Its target is not known.

The sample consisted of peripheral blood, taken on day 0 of AZD1222 vaccination. The sequence was obtained from an adult in good health. This chain connects TRBV6-1 to TRBJ2-1, with a weak D call TRBD1 (6 bases). CDR3 sequence reads: CASREQGSNSYNEQFF. The CDR3 bases are TGTGCCAGCAGGGAACAGGGCTCGAACTCCTACAATGAGCAGTTCTTC.